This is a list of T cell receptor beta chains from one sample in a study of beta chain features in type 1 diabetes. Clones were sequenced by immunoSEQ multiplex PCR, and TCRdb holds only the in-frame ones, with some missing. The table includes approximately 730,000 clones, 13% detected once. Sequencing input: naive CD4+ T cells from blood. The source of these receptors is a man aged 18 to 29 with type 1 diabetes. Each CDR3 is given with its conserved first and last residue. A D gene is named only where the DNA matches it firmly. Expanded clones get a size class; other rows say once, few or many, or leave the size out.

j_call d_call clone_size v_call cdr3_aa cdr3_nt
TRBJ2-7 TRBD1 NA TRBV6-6 CASSYSSQGHYEQYF TGTGCCAGCAGTTACTCGTCACAGGGGCACTACGAGCAGTACTTC
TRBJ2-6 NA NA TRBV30 CAWRPRRSGANVLTF TGTGCCTGGAGGCCCCGAAGATCTGGGGCCAACGTCCTGACTTTC
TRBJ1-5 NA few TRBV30 CAWSVLGGSQPQHF TGTGCCTGGAGTGTACTTGGGGGAAGTCAGCCCCAGCATTTT
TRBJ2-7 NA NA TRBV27 CASRPLGAGYEQYF TGTGCCAGCAGACCTCTTGGGGCAGGCTACGAGCAGTACTTC
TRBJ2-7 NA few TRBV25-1 CASSAIYEQYF TGTGCCAGCAGTGCCATTTACGAGCAGTACTTC
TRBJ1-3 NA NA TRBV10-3 CAISPGQSLGGNTIYF TGTGCCATCAGCCCAGGGCAGAGTTTGGGTGGAAACACCATATATTTT
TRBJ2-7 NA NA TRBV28 CASKDPYEQYF TGTGCCAGCAAGGATCCCTACGAGCAGTACTTC
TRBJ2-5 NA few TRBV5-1 CASSFRQGETQYF TGCGCCAGCAGCTTCCGGCAGGGAGAGACCCAGTACTTC
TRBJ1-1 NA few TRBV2 CASSDPDRLNTEAFF TGTGCCAGCAGTGACCCGGACAGATTGAACACTGAAGCTTTCTTT
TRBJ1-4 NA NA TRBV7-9 CASSQGGEKLFF TGTGCCAGCTCACAGGGCGGCGAAAAACTGTTTTTT
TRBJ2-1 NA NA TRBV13 CASSLKTVISYNEQFF TGTGCCAGCAGCTTAAAGACAGTGATCTCCTACAATGAGCAGTTCTTC
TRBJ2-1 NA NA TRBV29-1 CSVGDSNEQFF TGCAGCGTTGGGGACTCCAATGAGCAGTTCTTC
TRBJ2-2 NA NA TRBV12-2 CASRLTSGAASNTGELFF TGTGCAAGTCGCTTGACCAGCGGGGCTGCCTCGAACACCGGGGAGCTGTTTTTT
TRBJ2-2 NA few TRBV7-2 CASSLGQVVTGELFF TGTGCCAGCAGCTTAGGCCAGGTTGTCACCGGGGAGCTGTTTTTT
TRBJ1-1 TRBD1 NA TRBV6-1 CASSEVGPQGAFF TGTGCCAGCAGTGAAGTTGGCCCCCAGGGGGCGTTCTTT